The 18 T cell receptor beta chains listed next were all sequenced from one sample in a study of CD8 T cells in ankylosing spondylitis. Using its own MiXCR run on the 5' RACE reads, TCRdb lists one record per CDR3 protein. The sample holds 180,000 or so distinct CDR3 sequences, about 9.9% seen once. The specimen was blood, either unsorted or a sorted T cell fraction (not recorded which). The receptors here all came from a male donor with ankylosing spondylitis or in good health (not recorded which).

At least ten counts were recorded for this clonotype. The chain combines TRBV20-1 with TRBJ2-7, with D possibly being TRBD1 (6 bases). The CDR3 loop spans 12 amino acids. The V end was cut by 3 bases, the J end by 4 bases, with 10 bases between. The V gene's germline CDR1 is DFQATT and CDR2 SNEGSKA (reference sequence). The CDR3 DNA reads as TGCAGTGCTAGGACAGGTGGATACGAGCAGTACTTC. It translates to CSARTGGYEQYF.

This chain uses TRBV6-5 with TRBJ1-5; the D gene is possibly TRBD1 (5 bases). In germline, CDR1 is MNHEY, CDR2 SVGAGI. The CDR3 extends over 19 amino acids. Trimming removed 0 bases from V and 0 bases from J, with 18 bases in between. The CDR3 region is CASSYSGRARVDSNQPQHF. For the CDR3, the DNA is TGTGCCAGCAGTTACTCCGGCAGGGCTAGAGTCGATAGCAATCAGCCCCAGCATTTT.

The rearrangement joins TRBV3-1 to TRBJ1-1; no firm D call. This CDR3 is built from 15 residues. Germline V lookup: CDR1 LGHDT, CDR2 YNNKEL (reference sequence). Trimming pared 4 bases from V and 5 bases from J, leaving 17 bases between. The CDR3 protein is CASSPGGMRKTEAFF. CDR3 DNA: TGTGCCAGCAGCCCCGGAGGGATGAGGAAAACTGAAGCTTTCTTT.

The chain links TRBV3-1 to TRBJ2-3; D gene ambiguous. Looked up from germline, CDR1 is LGHDT and CDR2 is YNNKEL (reference sequence). The length of the CDR3 is 14 residues. The V gene lost 2 bases and the J gene lost 0 bases, with 6 bases spanning the gap. CDR3 DNA sequence: TGTGCCAGCAGCCAACGTCCGAGCACAGATACGCAGTATTTT. Protein sequence: CASSQRPSTDTQYF.

This clonotype was recorded many times. The rearrangement joins TRBV12-3 or TRBV12-4 to TRBJ2-7, with 9 bases fitting TRBD2. J lost 4 bases, V lost 5 bases, and 9 bases had no gene match. This CDR3 contains 15 residues. The CDR3 loop reads CASSPLAGMTYEQYF. CDR3 DNA sequence: TGTGCCAGCAGTCCACTAGCGGGCATGACGTACGAGCAGTACTTC.

This clonotype was counted at least ten times. The chain joins TRBV5-1 to TRBJ2-7; D might be TRBD1 (5 bases). The CDR3 runs to 14 residues. The V and J ends lost 3 bases and 1 base respectively, with 11 bases between them. The germline gives CDR1 SGHRS, CDR2 YFSETQ. The CDR3 reads CASSSQAGSYEQYF. The CDR3 DNA is TGCGCCAGCAGCTCACAGGCTGGTTCCTACGAGCAGTACTTC.

This clonotype was seen a few times. The chain couples TRBV5-6 to TRBJ2-6; TRBD1 agrees at 12 bases. The ends lost 4 bases at V and 2 bases at J; junction bases unmatched: 7. Germline assignment: CDR1 SGHDT and CDR2 YYEEEE. The CDR3 is made up of 18 amino acids. Here the CDR3 reads CASSPRDRGLAGANVLTF. DNA of the CDR3: TGTGCCAGCAGCCCCAGGGACAGGGGGCTAGCTGGGGCCAACGTCCTGACTTTC.

There are many counts of this clonotype. The chain employs TRBV30 and TRBJ2-1; 9 positions match TRBD2. The V gene end was trimmed by 0 bases and the J gene end by 13 bases; junction bases not matched to a gene: 4. The CDR3 has 12 residues. The germline V gene has CDR1 GTSNPN and CDR2 SVGIG (reference sequence). CDR3 amino acids: CAWSVSLAGQFF. The CDR3 region has the DNA TGTGCCTGGAGTGTAAGTCTAGCGGGACAGTTCTTC. Using reference TRBV30 and TRBJ2-1 for the parts outside the CDR3, the full variable domain is SQTIHQWPATLVQPVGSPLSLECTVEGTSNPNLYWYRQAAGRGLQLLFYSVGIGQISSEVPQNLSASRPQDRQFILSSKKLLLSDSGFYLCAWSVSLAGQFFGPGTRLTVL.

This clonotype occurred a few times. This chain connects TRBV5-6 to TRBJ1-4; the D gene is possibly TRBD1 (6 bases). There are 15 residues in the CDR3. From germline, CDR1 is SGHDT and CDR2 YYEEEE. The V end was cut by 5 bases, the J end by 1 base, with 12 bases between. CDR3 amino acids: CASSYEQGTNEKLFF. CDR3 sequence (DNA): TGTGCCAGCAGTTATGAACAGGGAACTAATGAAAAACTGTTTTTT.

This clonotype was detected only a few times. The J gene is TRBJ2-3, the V gene TRBV27; 9 bases line up with TRBD2. Germline V gives CDR1 MNHEY, CDR2 SMNVEV (reference sequence). The CDR3 consists of 20 residues. V lost 5 bases to trimming and J lost 0 bases; unmatched junction nucleotides: 18. This CDR3 reads CASSPGTSSSLPTSTDTQYF. In nucleotides, the CDR3 is TGTGCCAGCAGTCCTGGGACTAGCTCTTCCCTACCCACAAGCACAGATACGCAGTATTTT.

This clonotype was counted ten times or more. The chain is built from TRBV6-1 and TRBJ1-1; D gene ambiguous. This CDR3 contains 16 residues. Germline V gives CDR1 MNHNS, CDR2 SASEGT. The V end lost 2 bases, the J end lost 0 bases, and 13 bases lay between the germline ends. The CDR3 loop reads CASSELEGILNTEAFF. The CDR3 DNA reads TGTGCCAGCAGTGAACTCGAGGGAATATTGAACACTGAAGCTTTCTTT.

This chain connects TRBV2 to TRBJ2-5; unclear D gene. Germline loops: CDR1 SNHLY, CDR2 FYNNEI. Trimming stripped 2 bases from V and 4 bases from J, with 5 bases between. The CDR3 extends over 12 amino acids. The CDR3 region has the DNA TGTGCCAGCAGTGAAAGTGGAGAGACCCAGTACTTC. This gives the protein CASSESGETQYF.

The chain combines TRBV7-2 with TRBJ2-3, with D perhaps TRBD1 or TRBD2 (5 bases each). CDR1 is SGHTA, CDR2 FQGNSA, per germline. V shed 6 bases and J shed 0 bases, with 13 bases lying between them. The CDR3 length is 15 residues. Written as DNA, the CDR3 is TGTGCCAGCAGACAAAGGGACGCGAGCACAGATACGCAGTATTTT. Amino acids: CASRQRDASTDTQYF.

In its sample, this clonotype was seen many times. The J gene is TRBJ1-2, the V gene TRBV28; no firm D call. Germline V CDR1 and CDR2: MDHEN, SYDVKM. Trimming shortened V by 9 bases and J by 6 bases, and 11 bases separated the two germline ends. The CDR3 contains 11 residues. CDR3 sequence: CARRAADGYTF. The DNA of the CDR3 is TGTGCCAGACGGGCGGCTGATGGCTACACCTTC.

CDR3 coding DNA: TGCAGCGTTTCAGGCAGCTACTACGAGCAGTACTTC. Encoded protein: CSVSGSYYEQYF. This sequence joins TRBV29-1 and TRBJ2-7; D is uncertain. This CDR3 is 12 amino acids long. Trimming removed 5 bases from V and 3 bases from J, with 11 bases in between. Per the germline V gene, CDR1 is SQVTM and CDR2 is ANQGSEA.

Ten or more counts support this clonotype. CDR3 residues: CASSRSDGKNTGELFF. CDR3 bases: TGCGCCAGCAGCCGGAGTGACGGAAAGAACACCGGGGAGCTGTTTTTT. The chain is built from TRBV5-1 and TRBJ2-2; the D is unclear. This CDR3 is built from 16 residues. CDR1 SGHRS and CDR2 YFSETQ come from the germline V gene. V dropped 4 bases and J dropped 1 base, with 14 bases sitting between them.

Regarding this clonotype: A much larger clone differs by one base, so this may be a read error. The chain carries TRBV28 and TRBJ2-5; D tentatively reads TRBD1 or TRBD2 (6 bases each). Germline loops: CDR1 MDHEN, CDR2 SYDVKM. This CDR3 is 14 amino acids long. The CDR3 loop is CTSSSPGGLETQYF. CDR3 nucleotides: TGTACCAGCAGTTCTCCTGGGGGGCTGGAGACCCAGTACTTC.

This clonotype was seen ten or more times. V usage is TRBV12-3 or TRBV12-4 and J usage is TRBJ2-1; 13 bases fit TRBD2. V trimming: 1 base; J trimming: 12 bases; junction bases outside the gene matches: 3. The CDR3 runs to 14 residues. In DNA form, the CDR3 reads TGTGCCAGCAGTTTAGGGACTAGCGGGAGTTGGCAGTTCTTC. Protein: CASSLGTSGSWQFF.